The 28 T cell receptor beta chains given below trace back to one sample, sequenced in a study of T-cell reconstitution after alpha-beta-depleted transplantation in children. Unique molecular identifiers were incorporated when the TCRbeta library was constructed. TCRdb processed the PCR reads anew with MiXCR; each CDR3 protein has one entry. The table includes a few hundred thousand distinct CDR3 sequences, roughly a quarter detected once. Sample: PBMCs, taken before TCRalphabeta/CD19-depleted stem cell transplant. All receptors derive from a boy less than two years old with Wiskott-Aldrich syndrome, due to receive a stem cell transplant.

The rearrangement joins TRBV20-1 to TRBJ2-7; TRBD2 matches 7 bases. Trimming cost V 3 bases and J 2 bases; bases outside gene matches: 13. This CDR3 contains 16 residues. Germline V gene lookup returns CDR1 DFQATT and CDR2 SNEGSKA (reference sequence). DNA for the CDR3: TGCAGTGCTAGCGGGGAACTAGCGCTATTTCCCTACGAGCAGTACTTC. Protein sequence: CSASGELALFPYEQYF.

This clonotype was detected a few times. This rearrangement joins TRBV27 to TRBJ2-7; 8 positions agree with TRBD1. The germline V gene encodes CDR1 MNHEY and CDR2 SMNVEV (reference sequence). Trimming took 6 bases from V and 5 from J; bases not matched to a gene: 9. CDR3 size: 14 residues. CDR3 residues: CASRRNRGVDEQYF. CDR3 nucleotides: TGTGCCAGCAGGCGTAACAGGGGGGTGGACGAGCAGTACTTC.

The chain recombines TRBV9 with TRBJ2-1; D call uncertain. Germline lookup yields CDR1 SGDLS and CDR2 YYNGEE. Trimming shortened V by 3 bases and J by 5 bases, and 6 bases separated the two germline ends. The length of the CDR3 is 12 residues. Here the CDR3 reads CASSEQHNEQFF. CDR3 in DNA: TGTGCCAGCAGCGAGCAGCACAATGAGCAGTTCTTC.

The V and J genes are TRBV2 and TRBJ2-7, with D possibly being TRBD2 (6 bases). The CDR3 contains 11 residues. Germline loops: CDR1 SNHLY, CDR2 FYNNEI. V dropped 10 bases and J dropped 3 bases, with 10 bases sitting between them. In nucleotides, the CDR3 is TGTGCCACCACGGGAGTCTACGAGCAGTACTTC. It encodes CATTGVYEQYF. The full variable domain, completed using reference TRBV2 and TRBJ2-7, is EPEVTQTPSHQVTQMGQEVILRCVPISNHLYFYWYRQILGQKVEFLVSFYNNEISEKSEIFDDQFSVERPDGSNFTLKIRSTKLEDSAMYFCATTGVYEQYFGPGTRLTVT.

Only a few counts were recorded for this clonotype. The chain combines TRBV15 with TRBJ2-3, with D possibly matching TRBD2 (5 bases). The CDR3 is 17 residues long. CDR1 and CDR2 (germline): LNHNV, YYDKDF (reference sequence). V was trimmed by 8 bases and J by 0 bases, leaving 21 bases between them. CDR3 residues: CATQTLTLAWSTDTQYF. The DNA for the CDR3 is TGTGCCACCCAAACCCTGACCTTAGCGTGGAGCACAGATACGCAGTATTTT.

The chain is built from TRBV5-6 and TRBJ2-1; TRBD1 matches at 7 bases. The germline V gene has CDR1 SGHDT and CDR2 YYEEEE. The J segment lost 2 bases and the V segment lost 4 bases, leaving 9 bases of the junction unmatched. The CDR3 covers 16 residues. The CDR3 region is CASSLTLGTAYNEQFF. The CDR3, as DNA: TGTGCCAGCAGCCTAACTCTCGGGACAGCCTACAATGAGCAGTTCTTC.

Concerning this clonotype: At one boundary the junction diverges from the germline segment, which might be a read error. The chain is built from TRBV10-3 and TRBJ2-1; TRBD2 aligns across 14 bases. Germline-derived CDR1 and CDR2 are ENHRY and SYGVKD. CDR3 length: 15 residues. The CDR3 loop reads CAISESGTSGSIGVF. CDR3 nucleotides: TGTGCCATCAGTGAGTCGGGGACTAGCGGGAGTATCGGTGTCTTC.

This clonotype was detected a few times. The chain has TRBV28 and TRBJ1-5; perhaps TRBD1 as D (6 bases). V dropped 5 bases and J dropped 7 bases, with 18 bases sitting between them. The CDR3 has 15 residues. Germline assignment: CDR1 MDHEN and CDR2 SYDVKM. This CDR3 is CASSLLGTPHQPQHF. The DNA for the CDR3 is TGTGCCAGCAGTCTACTCGGGACACCACACCAGCCCCAGCATTTT.

The chain combines TRBV20-1 with TRBJ1-5, with unresolved D. The germline CDR1 and CDR2 sequences are DFQATT and SNEGSKA (reference sequence). Trimming removed 2 bases from V and 0 bases from J, with 5 bases in between. The CDR3 runs to 13 residues. The DNA for the CDR3 is TGCAGTGCTAGAAAGGTTAGCAATCAGCCCCAGCATTTT. Translating gives CSARKVSNQPQHF.

The chain couples TRBV28 to TRBJ2-7; 10 bases map to TRBD1. Germline lookup yields CDR1 MDHEN and CDR2 SYDVKM. The CDR3 has 15 residues. The J segment lost 2 bases and the V segment lost 4 bases, leaving 5 bases of the junction unmatched. Here the CDR3 reads CASSSRDRGPYEQYF. The CDR3, as DNA: TGTGCCAGCAGTTCCAGAGACAGGGGGCCCTACGAGCAGTACTTC.

This clonotype was counted between two and nine times. This chain links TRBV5-1 with TRBJ2-2; 7 bases align to TRBD2. Germline-derived CDR1 and CDR2 are SGHRS and YFSETQ. The CDR3 is made up of 15 amino acids. Trimming at V came to 1 base and at J to 7 bases, leaving 7 bases not matched to a gene. The CDR3 spells CASSLKTSLGGELFF. Here the CDR3 DNA reads TGCGCCAGCAGCTTGAAGACTAGCTTGGGCGGGGAGCTGTTTTTT.

The chain employs TRBV30 and TRBJ1-3, with D possibly being TRBD1 (5 bases). Germline V gene data show CDR1 as GTSNPN and CDR2 as SVGIG (reference sequence). The V and J ends lost 4 bases and 7 bases respectively, with 17 bases between them. The CDR3 has 14 amino acids. In DNA form, the CDR3 reads TGTGCCTGGATAAACGGGGGGTCGGGCAACACCATATATTTT. This codes for CAWINGGSGNTIYF.

V gene TRBV24-1 combines with J gene TRBJ1-2; D call uncertain. From germline, CDR1 is KGHDR and CDR2 SFDVKD. The V gene lost 2 bases and the J gene lost 4 bases, with 7 bases spanning the gap. The CDR3 consists of 13 residues. CDR3 in amino acids: CATSDSRGYGYTF. CDR3 nucleotide sequence: TGTGCCACCAGTGATTCCCGCGGCTATGGCTACACCTTC.

The rearrangement links TRBV6-5 to TRBJ2-7, with a tentative D call TRBD1 (6 bases). The V end lost 2 bases, the J end lost 2 bases, and 10 bases lay between the germline ends. Germline CDR1 and CDR2: MNHEY and SVGAGI. The CDR3 contains 14 residues. CDR3 region: CASSYLRGTYEQYF. The CDR3 DNA reads TGTGCCAGCAGTTACCTCAGGGGAACCTACGAGCAGTACTTC.

The chain has TRBV15 and TRBJ1-3, with a tentative D call TRBD1 (6 bases). The CDR3 is made up of 16 amino acids. Germline CDR1 reads LNHNV; CDR2 reads YYDKDF (reference sequence). Trimming pared 6 bases from V and 0 bases from J, leaving 15 bases between. Here the CDR3 reads CATSAGGEPSGNTIYF. Written as DNA, the CDR3 is TGTGCCACCAGTGCGGGGGGCGAGCCCTCTGGAAACACCATATATTTT.

The chain employs TRBV21-1 and TRBJ2-7. TRBV21-1 constitutes a pseudogene. There are 14 residues in the CDR3. This CDR3 is CASSKDCRSYEQYF. CDR3 nucleotide sequence: TGTGCCAGCAGCAAAGATTGCAGGTCGTACGAGCAGTACTTC.

The J gene is TRBJ2-3, the V gene TRBV5-1; 10 nucleotides align to TRBD2. V was pared by 2 bases and J by 5 bases, with 5 bases of the junction left unmatched. The CDR3 is made up of 15 amino acids. Germline V CDR1 and CDR2: SGHRS, YFSETQ. CDR3 residues: CASSFLAGGGDTQYF. The CDR3 DNA reads TGCGCCAGCAGCTTTTTAGCGGGAGGTGGAGATACGCAGTATTTT. Full variable domain (outside the CDR3, taken from reference TRBV5-1 and TRBJ2-3): KAGVTQTPRYLIKTRGQQVTLSCSPISGHRSVSWYQQTPGQGLQFLFEYFSETQRNKGNFPGRFSGRQFSNSRSEMNVSTLELGDSALYLCASSFLAGGGDTQYFGPGTRLTVL.

This clonotype showed up just a few times. The rearrangement links TRBV15 to TRBJ2-3; no reliable D call. With 4 bases removed from V and 4 bases from J, the gap between germline ends came to 9 bases. The CDR3 is made up of 13 amino acids. The germline V gene has CDR1 LNHNV and CDR2 YYDKDF (reference sequence). Written as DNA, the CDR3 is TGTGCCACCAGCACGTCGGGCCCAGATACGCAGTATTTT. Translating it yields CATSTSGPDTQYF.

The J gene is TRBJ2-5, the V gene TRBV20-1, with 7 nucleotides matching TRBD2. The germline V gene encodes CDR1 DFQATT and CDR2 SNEGSKA (reference sequence). V was pared by 0 bases and J by 5 bases, with 6 bases of the junction left unmatched. The CDR3 spans 14 residues. The CDR3 region has the DNA TGCAGTGCTAGAGATGCGGGAGCTGGGGAGACCCAGTACTTC. As protein: CSARDAGAGETQYF.

The chain combines TRBV15 with TRBJ2-7, with unresolved D. Trimming took 4 bases from V and 0 from J, leaving 7 bases between them. The CDR3 is made up of 13 amino acids. Germline V CDR1 and CDR2: LNHNV, YYDKDF (reference sequence). CDR3 nucleotide sequence: TGTGCCACCAGCAACCGGAGCTCCTACGAGCAGTACTTC. This translates into CATSNRSSYEQYF.

In regard to this clonotype: Germline and junction disagree at one end, which may indicate a read error. The rearrangement joins TRBV5-1 to TRBJ2-1; weak D call: TRBD2 (6 bases). Germline values: CDR1 SGHRS, CDR2 YFSETQ. The CDR3 length is 14 residues. The CDR3 reads CASSLGSSSGVWLF. The CDR3 DNA is TGCGCCAGCAGCTTGGGGTCGTCGTCGGGAGTTTGGCTCTTC.

This clonotype was recorded at least ten times. The genes are TRBV5-1 and TRBJ1-1; unclear D gene. V lost 1 base to trimming and J lost 3 bases, with 19 bases between them. Looked up from germline, CDR1 is SGHRS and CDR2 is YFSETQ. This CDR3 region has 17 residues. Here the CDR3 DNA reads TGCGCCAGCAGCTTGTCCCAGACGGGTAGAAGGGACACTGAAGCTTTCTTT. Amino acids: CASSLSQTGRRDTEAFF.

A few counts support this clonotype. The chain couples TRBV27 to TRBJ2-7; D gene unclear. CDR1 is MNHEY, CDR2 SMNVEV, per germline (reference sequence). There are 14 residues in the CDR3. The V end was cut by 2 bases, the J end by 0 bases, with 8 bases between. The CDR3 sequence: CASSLTRISYEQYF. For the CDR3, the DNA is TGTGCCAGCAGTTTAACCAGGATCTCCTACGAGCAGTACTTC.

The J gene is TRBJ2-2, the V gene TRBV5-1; TRBD2 agrees at 8 bases. Trimming took 0 bases from V and 4 from J; bases not matched to a gene: 11. CDR1 is SGHRS, CDR2 YFSETQ, per germline. The CDR3 contains 18 residues. The CDR3 is CASSLAGISGNVTGELFF. As DNA, the CDR3 is TGCGCCAGCAGCTTGGCAGGGATTAGCGGGAACGTCACCGGGGAGCTGTTTTTT. The full variable domain, its missing parts supplied by reference TRBV5-1 and TRBJ2-2, is KAGVTQTPRYLIKTRGQQVTLSCSPISGHRSVSWYQQTPGQGLQFLFEYFSETQRNKGNFPGRFSGRQFSNSRSEMNVSTLELGDSALYLCASSLAGISGNVTGELFFGEGSRLTVL.

This chain uses TRBV12-3 or TRBV12-4 with TRBJ1-1; D gene unclear. The germline V and J ends were trimmed by 5 bases and 1 base, with 14 bases remaining between them. The CDR3 sequence is 15 residues long. Here the CDR3 reads CASSRIKTPNTEAFF. CDR3 DNA: TGTGCCAGCAGTCGGATCAAAACCCCGAACACTGAAGCTTTCTTT.

This chain uses TRBV27 with TRBJ2-1; the match to TRBD2 covers 10 bases. From germline, CDR1 is MNHEY and CDR2 SMNVEV (reference sequence). The CDR3 sequence is 15 residues long. The junction had 9 bases not matched to a gene; V was cut back by 7 bases and J by 6 bases. The CDR3 region has the DNA TGTGCCAGCACCATGGTACTAGCGGGAAGCAATGAGCAGTTCTTC. It is translated as CASTMVLAGSNEQFF.

CDR3 in amino acids: CASSQDLWSEKLFF. The CDR3 DNA sequence: TGCGCCAGCAGCCAAGATTTGTGGAGTGAAAAACTGTTTTTT. The chain has TRBV4-1 and TRBJ1-4; D remains ambiguous. V was cut by 0 bases and J by 7 bases, with 9 bases left in between. CDR3 size: 14 residues. The germline CDR1 and CDR2 sequences are MGHRA and YSYEKL.

This clonotype has just a few counts. The chain joins TRBV12-3 or TRBV12-4 to TRBJ2-7; TRBD2 matches 11 bases. CDR3 length equals 15 residues. V shed 5 bases and J 4 bases; nucleotides not matched to a gene: 7. DNA for the CDR3: TGTGCCAGCAGTGACCGGGGACTAGCGGCATACGAGCAGTACTTC. Amino acid sequence: CASSDRGLAAYEQYF.